Detailed here is one T cell receptor (beta chain). Its target is unknown. The germline CDR1 and CDR2 sequences are MNHEY and SVGAGI. Trimming pared 6 bases from V and 2 bases from J, leaving 12 bases between. The CDR3 loop spans 14 amino acids. The data derive from a study of neoadjuvant anti-PD-1 for oral cavity cancer. On the study more broadly: Patients without progression got a fourth dose around day 43. Study-level results: Treg/Th17 ratio rose with pretreatment blood and fell with post-treatment tumor TCRbeta clonality.

Generated by immunoSEQ multiplex PCR, the TCRdb table keeps only in-frame clones and is missing some. This table holds about 42,000 clones, about 77% found once. The time point was: after neoadjuvant nivolumab, at surgical resection. V usage is TRBV6-5 and J usage is TRBJ2-3; TRBD1 might be the D (6 bases). The input for sequencing was PBMCs, taken after nivolumab (anti-PD-1) treatment. The receptor was derived from a person aged 35-79 years with oral cavity squamous cell carcinoma. CDR3 protein: CASRRQVPTDTQYF. In nucleotides, the CDR3 is TGTGCCAGCAGACGACAGGTACCCACAGATACGCAGTATTTT.